This T cell receptor (beta chain) was identified during a study of patients and donors after allogeneic stem cell transplantation. One entry per CDR3 protein results from TCRdb running MiXCR on the RT-PCR reads. The sample holds roughly 960,000 distinct CDR3 sequences; about a sixth are singletons and the top ten take under 6.5%. The receptor comes from a human donor who was either an allogeneic HSCT recipient or a stem cell or donor lymphocyte infusion donor (not recorded which). It is not recorded whose cells these are; they may come from a transplant donor. The sequenced sample was blood, either unsorted or a sorted T cell fraction (not recorded which).

The DNA for the CDR3 is TGTGCCAGCAGTTATTTAGGGAACAGGGACTACGAGCAGTACTTC. Amino acid sequence: CASSYLGNRDYEQYF. The genes are TRBV27 and TRBJ2-7; TRBD1 might be the D (6 bases). Trimming pared 4 bases from V and 3 bases from J, leaving 16 bases between. The CDR3 is 15 amino acids. The germline gives CDR1 MNHEY, CDR2 SMNVEV (reference sequence).